What follows is one TCR beta chain and its context. What it binds is not known. The entry originates in a study of cytomegalovirus exposure and HLA in healthy donors. General study findings and limits: A missense variant in DCLRE1C was later tied to TCR beta V- and J-gene trimming. Later findings reportedly placed an Asian-associated ancestry cluster below the approximately 670-donor mean for N-insertions. Several top significant clusters appeared, in a later analysis, to be linked to common viral pathogens.

V was clipped by 1 base and J by 2 bases, with 5 bases between them. The CDR3 has 13 amino acids. The germline V gene encodes CDR1 MDHEN and CDR2 SYDVKM. The PCR ran on 60 Vbeta and 13 Jbeta primers. Sequenced by immunoSEQ multiplex PCR; TCRdb stores in-frame clones only, minus some. The sample shows 200,000 to 250,000 clones, approximately 78% of them seen only once. This clonotype originated in a middle-aged woman in good health and CMV-seronegative. V gene TRBV28 combines with J gene TRBJ1-2, with no clear D. The sequenced sample consisted of PBMCs. CDR3 region: CASSLSRNYGYTF. In DNA form, the CDR3 reads TGTGCCAGCAGTTTATCCAGGAACTATGGCTACACCTTC.